One and the same sample provided the 29 T cell receptor beta chains below, sequenced in a study of T cell changes during pregnancy in multiple sclerosis. TCRdb's copy holds only in-frame clones and misses some; the assay was immunoSEQ multiplex PCR. The table has fewer than 45,000 clones, 89% seen once. Here the sequenced sample was CD4+ T cells from peripheral blood mononuclear cells, taken in the first trimester of pregnancy. Receptors originate from a female donor with multiple sclerosis, enrolled in a pregnancy study.

The CDR3 nucleotides are TGTGCCAGCAGCTTGGATCGGACAGGGGGCACAGATACGCAGTATTTT. It is translated as CASSLDRTGGTDTQYF. The chain has TRBV5-6 and TRBJ2-3, with 9 bases identical to TRBD1. Germline-derived CDR1 and CDR2 are SGHDT and YYEEEE. Unmatched junction bases numbered 3, after V lost 0 bases and J lost 1 base. The CDR3 spans 16 residues. Combining the CDR3 with reference TRBV5-6 and TRBJ2-3 gives the whole variable domain DAGVTQSPTHLIKTRGQQVTLRCSPKSGHDTVSWYQQALGQGPQFIFQYYEEEERQRGNFPDRFSGHQFPNYSSELNVNALLLGDSALYLCASSLDRTGGTDTQYFGPGTRLTVL.

V and J are TRBV2 and TRBJ1-2, with TRBD1 matching 10 bases. V lost 4 bases to trimming and J lost 5 bases; unmatched junction nucleotides: 4. Germline-derived CDR1 and CDR2 are SNHLY and FYNNEI. There are 14 residues in the CDR3. The chain's CDR3 is CASSGQGAAYGYTF. The CDR3 nucleotides read TGTGCCAGCAGTGGACAGGGGGCGGCGTATGGCTACACCTTC.

This clone was seen once. The chain is built from TRBV2 and TRBJ1-1; perhaps TRBD1 as D (6 bases). The V and J ends lost 10 bases and 4 bases respectively, with 22 bases between them. Germline values: CDR1 SNHLY, CDR2 FYNNEI. The CDR3 contains 15 residues. The CDR3 region is CAIAISGATFTEAFF. For the CDR3, the DNA is TGTGCCATCGCAATTTCAGGGGCGACTTTCACTGAAGCTTTCTTT.

The chain joins TRBV4-3 to TRBJ1-1; 7 bases agree with TRBD1. CDR1 LGHNA and CDR2 YSLEER come from the germline V gene. The CDR3 is 17 residues long. After removal of 3 bases from V and 0 bases from J, the junction contained 10 bases not matched to a gene. CDR3 nucleotides: TGCGCCAGCAGCCAGGGACAGAGCAGCGATTTGAACACTGAAGCTTTCTTT. Translation gives CASSQGQSSDLNTEAFF.

The chain recombines TRBV7-9 with TRBJ2-7; 8 bases fit TRBD2. The CDR3 is made up of 14 amino acids. V shed 5 bases and J 7 bases; nucleotides not matched to a gene: 10. Germline V CDR1 and CDR2: SEHNR, FQNEAQ (reference sequence). CDR3: CASSQAGAVGEQYF. Written as DNA, the CDR3 is TGTGCCAGCAGCCAAGCGGGAGCGGTGGGGGAGCAGTACTTC. Combining the CDR3 with reference TRBV7-9 and TRBJ2-7 gives the whole variable domain DTGVSQNPRHKITKRGQNVTFRCDPISEHNRLYWYRQTLGQGPEFLTYFQNEAQLEKSRLLSDRFSAERPKGSFSTLEIQRTEQGDSAMYLCASSQAGAVGEQYFGPGTRLTVT.

The J gene is TRBJ2-4, the V gene TRBV20-1; D may be TRBD1 (5 bases). The CDR3 length is 11 residues. Trimming left V 4 bases short and J 7 bases short, with 8 bases between. Germline V gene data show CDR1 as DFQATT and CDR2 as SNEGSKA (reference sequence). The DNA for the CDR3 is TGCAGTGCTAAGGGGTTGAACATTCAGTACTTC. Its protein product is CSAKGLNIQYF.

The rearrangement joins TRBV7-2 to TRBJ2-5; TRBD1 is a possible D gene (5 bases). Germline loops: CDR1 SGHTA, CDR2 FQGNSA. The CDR3 is 14 amino acids. The V and J ends lost 5 bases and 9 bases respectively, with 19 bases between them. In DNA form, the CDR3 reads TGTGCCAGCAGCCAATACTCCCGGCAACAGGCCCAGTACTTC. This sequence encodes CASSQYSRQQAQYF.

The chain uses TRBV9 and TRBJ2-7; 9 nucleotides agree with TRBD1. This CDR3 contains 14 residues. V was clipped by 4 bases and J by 4 bases; unmatched bases: 6. Per germline, CDR1 SGDLS and CDR2 YYNGEE. CDR3 DNA: TGTGCCAGCAGCAGCCGGGACAGGGATTACGAGCAGTACTTC. Its translation: CASSSRDRDYEQYF. Looking up the rest from reference TRBV9 and TRBJ2-7 gives the full variable domain: DSGVTQTPKHLITATGQRVTLRCSPRSGDLSVYWYQQSLDQGLQFLIQYYNGEERAKGNILERFSAQQFPDLHSELNLSSLELGDSALYFCASSSRDRDYEQYFGPGTRLTVT.

This rearrangement joins TRBV5-1 to TRBJ2-7; possible D gene TRBD1, 6 bases. This CDR3 contains 16 residues. Germline CDR1 is SGHRS and CDR2 is YFSETQ. Trimming stripped 4 bases from V and 0 bases from J, with 17 bases between. The chain's CDR3 is CASSHRGGLSSYEQYF. The DNA of the CDR3 is TGCGCCAGCAGCCACCGTGGGGGCTTAAGCTCCTACGAGCAGTACTTC.

CDR3 region: CASSPGTGVGELFF. CDR3 nucleotides: TGTGCCAGCAGCCCCGGGACAGGAGTCGGGGAGCTGTTTTTT. The chain links TRBV7-7 to TRBJ2-2, with 8 bases identical to TRBD1. The CDR3 has 14 residues. Germline values: CDR1 SSHAT, CDR2 FNYEAQ (reference sequence). J was trimmed by 7 bases and V by 5 bases; bases with no gene match: 6.

The rearrangement links TRBV12-5 to TRBJ2-7, with 9 nucleotides matching TRBD1. V shed 5 bases, J shed 6 bases, and the junction held 11 bases outside the gene matches. Germline-derived CDR1 and CDR2 are LGHNT and FRNRAP. The CDR3 has 15 amino acids. The CDR3 loop is CASGPTGTGFREQYF. In DNA form, the CDR3 reads TGTGCTAGTGGTCCGACCGGGACAGGGTTCCGCGAGCAGTACTTC.

The gene calls are TRBV27 and TRBJ1-1, with TRBD1 identical over 7 bases. This CDR3 has 15 amino acids. CDR1 and CDR2 from the germline V gene are MNHEY and SMNVEV (reference sequence). V lost 3 bases, J lost 0 bases, and 4 bases stayed unmatched. CDR3 bases: TGTGCCAGCAGTTTCTCTGGGACAGTGAACACTGAAGCTTTCTTT. Translation gives CASSFSGTVNTEAFF.

The rearrangement links TRBV13 to TRBJ1-1, with D perhaps matching TRBD1 (6 bases). CDR3 length equals 14 residues. Trimming took off 5 bases at V and 5 bases at J, with 15 bases between the two ends. Germline assignment: CDR1 PRHDT and CDR2 FYEKMQ (reference sequence). CDR3 sequence reads: CASSLSITGTEAFF. For the CDR3, the DNA is TGTGCCAGCAGCCTCTCCATTACAGGGACTGAAGCTTTCTTT. Full variable domain (remainder filled in from reference TRBV13 and TRBJ1-1): AAGVIQSPRHLIKEKRETATLKCYPIPRHDTVYWYQQGPGQDPQFLISFYEKMQSDKGSIPDRFSAQQFSDYHSELNMSSLELGDSALYFCASSLSITGTEAFFGQGTRLTVV.

J is TRBJ1-2 and V is TRBV20-1, with D hard to call. Trimming stripped 6 bases from V and 5 bases from J, with 10 bases between. The CDR3 is 11 amino acids. From germline, CDR1 is DFQATT and CDR2 SNEGSKA (reference sequence). The CDR3 region is CSASTGYGYTF. The CDR3 nucleotides are TGCAGTGCCAGTACGGGGTATGGCTACACCTTC.

The rearrangement links TRBV5-6 to TRBJ1-1, with 7 bases aligning to TRBD1. Germline V gene sequence: CDR1 SGHDT, CDR2 YYEEEE. Germline trimming cut 4 bases from V and 1 base from J; bases unmatched to any gene: 4. This CDR3 has 14 amino acids. This CDR3 is CASSRRDRNTEAFF. The CDR3 coding sequence is TGTGCCAGCAGCCGTCGGGACAGGAACACTGAAGCTTTCTTT.

The rearrangement uses TRBV11-3 and TRBJ2-7; the match to TRBD2 covers 7 bases. The trim removed 2 bases at V and 5 bases at J, leaving 0 bases unmatched. Germline loops: CDR1 SGHNT, CDR2 YENEEA. The CDR3 has 12 amino acids. CDR3 in DNA: TGTGCCAGCAGCTTAAGCGGGGACGAGCAGTACTTC. Its protein is CASSLSGDEQYF.

The chain carries TRBV9 and TRBJ2-3, with D perhaps TRBD2 (5 bases). Germline V gene data show CDR1 as SGDLS and CDR2 as YYNGEE. There are 16 residues in the CDR3. V lost 4 bases to trimming and J lost 2 bases, with 17 bases between them. CDR3 residues: CASSPRAAPFTDTQYF. The CDR3 DNA reads as TGTGCCAGCAGCCCGCGGGCAGCCCCTTTCACAGATACGCAGTATTTT.

This clone was counted a single time. The chain recombines TRBV6-4 with TRBJ1-2; a possible D gene is TRBD1 (5 bases). V lost 0 bases, J lost 8 bases, and 16 bases lay in between. Germline V lookup: CDR1 MRHNA, CDR2 SNTAGT. CDR3 length: 15 residues. The CDR3 sequence: CASSDSNVLGGGYTF. The DNA of the CDR3 is TGTGCCAGCAGTGACTCCAACGTTCTGGGGGGAGGCTACACCTTC.

In this sample, this clone turned up once. The V call is TRBV19, the J call TRBJ2-3, with 8 bases identical to TRBD1. J was trimmed by 4 bases and V by 5 bases; bases with no gene match: 5. This CDR3 has 14 residues. Germline V gene lookup returns CDR1 LNHDA and CDR2 SQIVND (reference sequence). In DNA, the CDR3 is TGTGCCAGTAGTCCCGGACAGGGCCCAGATACGCAGTATTTT. Its translation is CASSPGQGPDTQYF.

The sample holds one count of this clone. The chain employs TRBV10-3 and TRBJ2-1; a possible D gene is TRBD2 (6 bases). V was pared by 5 bases and J by 8 bases, with 13 bases between. This CDR3 has 13 residues. Germline-derived CDR1 and CDR2 are ENHRY and SYGVKD. DNA for the CDR3: TGTGCCATCAGTTCGGACGGGGGTTATGAGCAGTTCTTC. Translating it yields CAISSDGGYEQFF.

The chain couples TRBV7-3 to TRBJ2-1; 8 bases map to TRBD1. J gave up 7 bases and V 6 bases, and 5 bases lay outside the gene matches. This CDR3 contains 13 residues. Germline V gives CDR1 SGHTA, CDR2 FQGTGA. The CDR3 nucleotides read TGTGCCAGCAGATTCCAGGGGGCGAATGAGCAGTTCTTC. This gives the protein CASRFQGANEQFF.

V is TRBV5-4 and J is TRBJ1-1; 8 positions match TRBD1. The CDR3 is 15 amino acids. V shed 4 bases, J shed 3 bases, and the junction held 8 bases outside the gene matches. Germline CDR1 reads SGHNT; CDR2 reads YYREEE (reference sequence). CDR3 amino acids: CASSHAGGPDTEAFF. The CDR3 DNA reads TGTGCCAGCAGCCACGCAGGGGGCCCTGACACTGAAGCTTTCTTT. Full variable domain (rest looked up from reference TRBV5-4 and TRBJ1-1): ETGVTQSPTHLIKTRGQQVTLRCSSQSGHNTVSWYQQALGQGPQFIFQYYREEENGRGNFPPRFSGLQFPNYSSELNVNALELDDSALYLCASSHAGGPDTEAFFGQGTRLTVV.

V and J are TRBV27 and TRBJ2-1; 11 bases line up with TRBD2. Germline V CDR1 and CDR2: MNHEY, SMNVEV (reference sequence). The CDR3 loop spans 15 amino acids. Trimming at V came to 6 bases and at J to 7 bases, leaving 8 bases not matched to a gene. The CDR3 DNA follows: TGTGCCAGCAGAGTTACTAGCGGGAGTTCAAATGAGCAGTTCTTC. This translates into CASRVTSGSSNEQFF.

This clone has only one observation. This rearrangement joins TRBV18 to TRBJ2-5, with TRBD2 as a possible D gene (6 bases). The CDR3 runs to 16 residues. Trimming pared 3 bases from V and 2 bases from J, leaving 16 bases between. In germline, CDR1 is KGHSH, CDR2 LQKENI. The CDR3 DNA follows: TGTGCCAGCTCACCCCTACGACTAGTTGGGCAAGAGACCCAGTACTTC. Protein product: CASSPLRLVGQETQYF.

The chain joins TRBV7-8 to TRBJ1-3; D unresolved. The CDR3 runs to 21 residues. V was pared by 4 bases and J by 0 bases, with 28 bases between. Germline V gene data show CDR1 as SGHVS and CDR2 as FQNEAQ. This CDR3 is CASSWGRRGKTRGNSGNTIYF. CDR3 nucleotides: TGTGCCAGCAGCTGGGGTAGGCGGGGTAAAACGAGAGGAAACTCTGGAAACACCATATATTTT.

J is TRBJ1-1 and V is TRBV11-3; 11 nucleotides agree with TRBD1. The CDR3 consists of 17 residues. V was clipped by 1 base and J by 4 bases; unmatched bases: 8. Germline CDR1 reads SGHNT; CDR2 reads YENEEA. Written as DNA, the CDR3 is TGTGCCAGCAGCTTAGGGTTAAGAGGGACAGGGGGCACTGAAGCTTTCTTT. Its translation is CASSLGLRGTGGTEAFF.

A remark on this clone: Other DNA sequences of this sample code for an identical CDR3. This chain joins TRBV11-3 and TRBJ2-1, with 7 positions matching TRBD1. V lost 0 bases, J lost 0 bases, and 8 bases stayed unmatched. CDR3 length: 18 residues. CDR1 and CDR2 from the germline V gene are SGHNT and YENEEA. CDR3 loop: CASSLDQGGSSSYNEQFF. The CDR3 bases are TGTGCCAGCAGCTTAGATCAAGGGGGCTCAAGCTCCTACAATGAGCAGTTCTTC.

This chain connects TRBV6-5 to TRBJ1-1; no definite D call. Germline V CDR1 and CDR2: MNHEY, SVGAGI. V was trimmed by 0 bases and J by 0 bases, leaving 5 bases between them. The CDR3 is made up of 14 amino acids. The chain's CDR3 is CASSYSEMNTEAFF. The CDR3 bases are TGTGCCAGCAGTTACTCTGAGATGAACACTGAAGCTTTCTTT.

This clone was observed a few times. This chain connects TRBV14 to TRBJ2-7; 8 nucleotides match TRBD1. The V gene's germline CDR1 is SGHDN and CDR2 FVKESK. After removal of 4 bases from V and 4 bases from J, the junction contained 18 bases not matched to a gene. This CDR3 spans 18 amino acids. For the CDR3, the DNA is TGTGCCAGCAGCCTCGAACGACCCGGTTGGACAGGGATTTACGAGCAGTACTTC. Its translation is CASSLERPGWTGIYEQYF.